Listed below are T cell receptor beta chains from one sample, sequenced in a study of blood T cell repertoires in COVID-19. Using immunoSEQ multiplex PCR, the repertoire was profiled, and TCRdb retains in-frame clones only, with some absent. Here the sample spans about 190,000 clones, around 85% being singletons. The specimen sequenced was peripheral blood. The receptors stem from a woman between 45 and 60 years old with acute or convalescent COVID-19. Both conserved end residues are trimmed from each CDR3.

CDR3 | V
ARRGAPRGGNTGELF | TRBV9
ASSLGVGQGAQETQY | TRBV5-1
ASSVAVTGANVLT | TRBV9
ASSEAGGGGNEQF | TRBV18
ASREHRGNSPLH | TRBV6-5
AWGQGAGANVLT | TRBV30
ASSSRTSGGLDTQY | TRBV11-2
ASSLGGGGARRLEQY | TRBV7-2
ASSLITGAINEKLF | TRBV5-4
ASSDSGGISYEQY | TRBV7-2
ASSLRGTGGSISNQPQH | TRBV27
ATSDAGESSYEQY | TRBV24-1